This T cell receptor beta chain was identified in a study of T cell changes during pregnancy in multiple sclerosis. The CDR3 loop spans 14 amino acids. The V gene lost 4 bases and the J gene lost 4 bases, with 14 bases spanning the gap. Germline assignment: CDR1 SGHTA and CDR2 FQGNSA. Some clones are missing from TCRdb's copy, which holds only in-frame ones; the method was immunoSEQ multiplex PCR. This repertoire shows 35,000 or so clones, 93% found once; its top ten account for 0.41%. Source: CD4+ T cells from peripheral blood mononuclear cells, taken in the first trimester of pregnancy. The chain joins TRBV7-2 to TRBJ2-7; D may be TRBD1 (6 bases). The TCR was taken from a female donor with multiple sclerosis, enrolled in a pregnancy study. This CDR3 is CASSSLTGLYEQYF. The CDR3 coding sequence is TGTGCCAGCAGCTCCCTTACAGGGTTGTACGAGCAGTACTTC.